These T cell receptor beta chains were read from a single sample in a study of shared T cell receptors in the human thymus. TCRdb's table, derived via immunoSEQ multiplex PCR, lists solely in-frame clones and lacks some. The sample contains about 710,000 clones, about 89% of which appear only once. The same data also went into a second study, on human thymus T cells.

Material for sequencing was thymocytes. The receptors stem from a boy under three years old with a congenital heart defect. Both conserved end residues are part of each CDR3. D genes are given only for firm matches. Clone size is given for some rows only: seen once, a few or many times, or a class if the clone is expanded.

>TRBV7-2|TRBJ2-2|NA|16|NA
TGTGCCAGCAGCTCAGAGGTCACCTCGAACACCGGGGAGCTGTTTTTT
CASSSEVTSNTGELFF
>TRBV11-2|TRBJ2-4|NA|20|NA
TGTGCCAGCAGCTTAGACCAACGGGAAGAGTGGGCGATGGCCAAAAACATTCAGTACTTC
CASSLDQREEWAMAKNIQYF
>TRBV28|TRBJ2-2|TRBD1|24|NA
TGTGCCAGCAGCCCCCCCGGCCCCGACCCAAATGGACAGGGATGGATTGTCATAGGCGGGGAGCTGTTTTTT
CASSPPGPDPNGQGWIVIGGELFF
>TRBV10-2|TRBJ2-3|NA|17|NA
TGCGCCAGCAGCGACTGGTATTGGACAGCTTCCACAGATACGCAGTATTTT
CASSDWYWTASTDTQYF
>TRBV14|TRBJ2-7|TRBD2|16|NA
TGTGCCAGCAGCCAAGATACTAGCGGGAGTGCCCCCGAGCAGTACTTC
CASSQDTSGSAPEQYF
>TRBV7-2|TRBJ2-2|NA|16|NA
TGTGCCAGCAGCCCAAGGGGCAGGGGTATATCCGGGGAGCTGTTTTTT
CASSPRGRGISGELFF
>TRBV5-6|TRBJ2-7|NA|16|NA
TGTGCCAGCAGCTTGTATTTGCGTTGGGGCCTCTACGAGCAGTACTTC
CASSLYLRWGLYEQYF
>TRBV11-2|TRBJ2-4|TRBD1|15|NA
TGTGCCAGCAGCACAGACAGGGGGTCCAAAAACATTCAGTACTTC
CASSTDRGSKNIQYF
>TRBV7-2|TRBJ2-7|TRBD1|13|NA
TGTGCCAGCAGCGCGGGACAGGGTAGCGAGCAGTACTTC
CASSAGQGSEQYF
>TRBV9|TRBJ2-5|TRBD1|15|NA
TGTGCCAGGAGAGTAACAGGGGGCAAGCGGGAGACCCAGTACTTC
CARRVTGGKRETQYF
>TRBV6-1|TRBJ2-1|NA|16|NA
TGTGCCAGCAGTGAAGTCGGTAAAAGCTCCTACAATGAGCAGTTCTTC
CASSEVGKSSYNEQFF
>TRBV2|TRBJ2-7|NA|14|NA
TGTGCCAGTTTCGTCGGGGGGCTTCCCCTCGAGCAGTACTTC
CASFVGGLPLEQYF
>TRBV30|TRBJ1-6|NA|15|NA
TGTGCCTGGAGTGCCCAGGACATCAATAACTCACCCCTCCACTTT
CAWSAQDINNSPLHF
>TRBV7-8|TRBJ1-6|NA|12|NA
TGTGCCAGCAGCTCGGGTGGTTCACCCCTCCACTTT
CASSSGGSPLHF
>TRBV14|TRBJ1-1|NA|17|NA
TGTGCCAGCAGCCAAGCTCTGCAGGGGACGGGTGGCACTGAAGCTTTCTTT
CASSQALQGTGGTEAFF
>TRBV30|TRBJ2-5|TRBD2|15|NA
TGTGCCTGGAGTGTGGGTCTAGCGGGAGGAGAGACCCAGTACTTC
CAWSVGLAGGETQYF
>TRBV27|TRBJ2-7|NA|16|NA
TGTGCCAGCAGTTTGTCGCATTTCCTAGGCGGCTACGAGCAGTACTTC
CASSLSHFLGGYEQYF
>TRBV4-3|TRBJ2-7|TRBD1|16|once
TGCGCCAGCAGCCAAGACGGGCAGGGGGAGATCTACGAGCAGTACTTC
CASSQDGQGEIYEQYF
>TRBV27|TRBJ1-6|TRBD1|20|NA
TGTGCCAGCAGTTTATCGAAATCGGGTGCGCACGACAGGGGGGATTCACCCCTCCACTTT
CASSLSKSGAHDRGDSPLHF
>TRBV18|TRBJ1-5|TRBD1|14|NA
TGTGCCAGCTCACCACAGGGGGCAGGTCAGCCCCAGCATTTT
CASSPQGAGQPQHF
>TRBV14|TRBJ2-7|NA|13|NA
TGTGCCAGCAGCCAAGAGGAGGGCCCCGAGCAGTACTTC
CASSQEEGPEQYF
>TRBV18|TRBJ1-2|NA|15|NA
TGTGCCAGCTCACCGACACTGGACAGTAACTATGGCTACACCTTC
CASSPTLDSNYGYTF
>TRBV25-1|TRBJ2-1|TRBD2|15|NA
TGTGCCAGCGGATTGCGGGGAGCGGGGTGGGATGAGCAGTTCTTC
CASGLRGAGWDEQFF
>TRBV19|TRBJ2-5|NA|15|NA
TGTGCCAGTAGTAAATGGGGGGACAGACAAGAGACCCAGTACTTC
CASSKWGDRQETQYF
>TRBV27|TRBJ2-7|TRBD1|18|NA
TGTGCCAGCAGTTTTAGACCTGGGACAGGGGCCCGGGGTTACGAGCAGTACTTC
CASSFRPGTGARGYEQYF
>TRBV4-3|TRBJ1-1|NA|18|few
TGCGCCAGCAGCCAGTCCCCCTTGGGGGGAAACATGAACACTGAAGCTTTCTTT
CASSQSPLGGNMNTEAFF
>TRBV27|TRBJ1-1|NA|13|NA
TGTGCCAGCAGGACACAGGGGAACACTGAAGCTTTCTTT
CASRTQGNTEAFF
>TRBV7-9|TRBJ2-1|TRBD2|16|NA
TGTGCCAGCAGCCTCCACGGGACTAGCGGGAGCGATGAGCAGTTCTTC
CASSLHGTSGSDEQFF
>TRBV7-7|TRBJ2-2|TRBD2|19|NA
TGTGCCAGCAGCTTAGTTCATTTAGCGGGAGGGCCGAGCACCGGGGAGCTGTTTTTT
CASSLVHLAGGPSTGELFF
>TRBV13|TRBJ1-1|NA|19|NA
TGTGCCAGCAGCTTAAAGGTTCTTCGGGATGGTCCGGAAAGTAATGAAGCTTTCTTT
CASSLKVLRDGPESNEAFF
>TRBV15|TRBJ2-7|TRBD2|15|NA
TGTGCCACCAGCGGCCCGAACCGGGGGGGCTACGAGCAGTACTTC
CATSGPNRGGYEQYF
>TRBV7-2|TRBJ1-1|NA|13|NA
TGTGCCAGCAGCTGGGGGCTGAACACTGAAGCTTTCTTT
CASSWGLNTEAFF
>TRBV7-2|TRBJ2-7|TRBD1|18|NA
TGTGCCAGCAGCTTAGAATTTGACGCGGTGGGACAGGTCTACGAGCAGTACTTC
CASSLEFDAVGQVYEQYF
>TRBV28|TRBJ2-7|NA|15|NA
TGTGCCAGCAGTTTACCGGGTCCCGGGGGTTACGAGCAGTACTTC
CASSLPGPGGYEQYF
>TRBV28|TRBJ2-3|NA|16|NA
TGTGCCAGCAGTTCATCCGGGACACCTAACACAGATACGCAGTATTTT
CASSSSGTPNTDTQYF
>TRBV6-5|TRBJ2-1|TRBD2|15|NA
TGTGCCAGCACTATAAAGCGGGAGTCCTACAATGAGCAGTTCTTC
CASTIKRESYNEQFF
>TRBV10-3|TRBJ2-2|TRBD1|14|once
TGTGCCACCCAGGACAGGTTTGACACCGGGGAGCTGTTTTTT
CATQDRFDTGELFF
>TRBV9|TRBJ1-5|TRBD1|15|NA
TGTGCCAGCAGCTCCACAGGGGGTACAGGGCAGCCCCAGCATTTT
CASSSTGGTGQPQHF
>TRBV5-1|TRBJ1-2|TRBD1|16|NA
TGCGCCAGCAGCCCCGTGGGGACAGGGGCGCTCTATGGCTACACCTTC
CASSPVGTGALYGYTF
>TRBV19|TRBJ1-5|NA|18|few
TGTGCCAGTAGTGCCCGCCGGTGGGGCGGCCTTACAGATCAGCCCCAGCATTTT
CASSARRWGGLTDQPQHF
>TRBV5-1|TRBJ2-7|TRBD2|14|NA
TGCGCCAGCAGCCATGGGACTAGCGGGAGTATAGAGTACTTC
CASSHGTSGSIEYF
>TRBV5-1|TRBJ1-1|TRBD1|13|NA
TGCGCCAGCAGCCCAGACAGGGGAGGTGAAGCTTTCTTT
CASSPDRGGEAFF
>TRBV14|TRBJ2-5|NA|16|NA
TGTGCCAGCAGCCAACGGATAGCTGAGCATGAAGAGACCCAGTACTTC
CASSQRIAEHEETQYF
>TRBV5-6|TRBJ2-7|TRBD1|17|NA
TGTGCCAGCCGGCAGGCTGTGAGTGTTCAGGGGGCCCACGAGCAGTACTTC
CASRQAVSVQGAHEQYF
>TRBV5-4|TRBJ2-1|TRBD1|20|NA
TGTGCCAGCAGTGACAGGGGGCCGCCCCCACGCCAGAGCTCCTACAATGAGCAGTTCTTC
CASSDRGPPPRQSSYNEQFF
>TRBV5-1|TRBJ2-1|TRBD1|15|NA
TGCGCCAGCAGCGGCCGGGACAGGGGTTACAATGAGCAGTTCTTC
CASSGRDRGYNEQFF
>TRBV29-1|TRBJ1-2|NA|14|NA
TGCAGCGTTGACCTGGGGGGAATTAACTATGGCTACACCTTC
CSVDLGGINYGYTF
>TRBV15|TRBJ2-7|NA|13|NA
TGTGCCACCAGCCACCTAGCTTACTACGAGCAGTACTTC
CATSHLAYYEQYF
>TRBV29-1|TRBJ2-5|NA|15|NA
TGCAGCGTGTCGGAGGACCTGGCTCCAAGGGAGACCCAGTACTTC
CSVSEDLAPRETQYF
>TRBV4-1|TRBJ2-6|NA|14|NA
TGCGCCAGCAGGGCGGACACTGGGGCCAACGTCCTGACTTTC
CASRADTGANVLTF
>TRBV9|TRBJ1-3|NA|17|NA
TGTGCCAGCAGCCCCGGCATGGGGCAGAGCTCTGGAAACACCATATATTTT
CASSPGMGQSSGNTIYF